This TCR beta chain came from a study of cytomegalovirus exposure and HLA in healthy donors. The study, taken as a whole, reports: The study listed 150 to 200 cytomegalovirus-associated TCR beta chains. Association of a missense DCLRE1C variant with TCR beta V- and J-gene trimming was reported in a later analysis.

Primers included in the PCR were 60 Vbeta and 13 Jbeta primers. In the original processing: A later analysis tallied about 80 million unique TCR beta chains, about 9.9 million of them shared. TCRdb's copy holds only in-frame clones and misses some; the assay was immunoSEQ multiplex PCR. V and J calls and clone size are copied from that table; D and trimming were computed from the DNA. The table lists some 180,000 clones, about 80% of them singletons. Comment on this clone: Antigen unknown.

Donors sampled were nominally healthy, though unrecorded immune exposures were likely. Germline V gene data show CDR1 as SGHRS and CDR2 as YFSETQ. V lost 4 bases, J lost 4 bases, and 14 bases lay in between. The CDR3 runs to 15 residues. Specimen: PBMCs. The chain combines TRBV5-1 with TRBJ2-2, with D tentatively TRBD2 (6 bases). This TCR derives from a man aged 30-40 years in good health and CMV-seronegative. CDR3: CASSPGLSATGELFF. The CDR3 DNA reads TGCGCCAGCAGCCCGGGACTTAGCGCCACCGGGGAGCTGTTTTTT.